The 14 T cell receptor beta chains below come from one sample, sequenced in a study of regulatory T cells in long-lasting Graves disease. TCR beta libraries were built with iRepertoire HTBI primers and Arm-PCR of CDR3 regions. TCRdb re-analysed the multiplex PCR reads in MiXCR, keeping a single row per CDR3 protein. The sample contains some 600,000 distinct CDR3 sequences, 15% to 20% of which appear only once. As for time point: newly diagnosed GD, antithyroid drugs for less than 3 months. After RNA was extracted from PBMCs, the TCR library was made from it. This same sample was also part of a study on T cells in Graves' hyperthyroidism and ophthalmopathy.

Sequences were derived from peripheral blood mononuclear cells (PBMCs), sampled at new diagnosis, from a patient treated with antithyroid drugs. The origin of the receptors is a man aged 18 to 30 with Graves disease.

This clonotype was observed a handful of times. The genes are TRBV2 and TRBJ1-4, with D possibly matching TRBD1 (6 bases). Germline V gene lookup returns CDR1 SNHLY and CDR2 FYNNEI. Trimming left V 7 bases short and J 7 bases short, with 19 bases between. The CDR3 consists of 15 residues. The chain's CDR3 is CASIPLGGALEKLFF. The CDR3 nucleotides are TGTGCCAGCATTCCCTTGGGGGGGGCCCTTGAAAAACTGTTTTTT. The full variable domain, its missing parts supplied by reference TRBV2 and TRBJ1-4, is EPEVTQTPSHQVTQMGQEVILRCVPISNHLYFYWYRQILGQKVEFLVSFYNNEISEKSEIFDDQFSVERPDGSNFTLKIRSTKLEDSAMYFCASIPLGGALEKLFFGSGTQLSVL.

This clonotype was seen many times. The chain carries TRBV7-2 and TRBJ2-7; 12 nucleotides align to TRBD1. The CDR3 covers 15 residues. CDR1 and CDR2 from the germline V gene are SGHTA and FQGNSA. V lost 5 bases, J lost 6 bases, and 8 bases stayed unmatched. The CDR3 DNA reads TGTGCCAGCAGCCAGGGGGGGGACAGGGGGCGCGAGCAGTACTTC. It codes for CASSQGGDRGREQYF.

In the case of this clonotype: A single base separates this from a much larger clone, so it may be a read error. The chain combines TRBV20-1 with TRBJ1-1, with a weak D call TRBD1 (5 bases). CDR3 length equals 15 residues. Germline loops: CDR1 DFQATT, CDR2 SNEGSKA (reference sequence). The CDR3 reads CSARDLGRATTEALF. The CDR3 DNA reads as TGCAGTGCTAGAGATCTGGGCAGGGCCACTACTGAAGCTCTCTTT.

A remark on this clonotype: One end of the junction varies from germline; a read error may be responsible. This rearrangement joins TRBV15 to TRBJ2-1; no firm D call. This CDR3 region has 17 residues. From germline, CDR1 is LNHNV and CDR2 YYDKDF (reference sequence). The CDR3 nucleotides read TGTGCCACCAGCAGCGTACGCCTACCGAGCTCCTACAGTGAGCAGTTCTTC. Translating gives CATSSVRLPSSYSEQFF.

Only a few counts were recorded for this clonotype. The chain combines TRBV9 with TRBJ2-7; a possible D gene is TRBD1 (6 bases). This CDR3 spans 16 amino acids. V shed 4 bases and J shed 0 bases, with 17 bases lying between them. CDR1 is SGDLS, CDR2 YYNGEE, per germline. This CDR3 is CASSITGTPSSYEQYF. The CDR3 nucleotides read TGTGCCAGCAGCATTACCGGGACACCAAGCTCCTACGAGCAGTACTTC.

This clonotype was seen many times. V is TRBV11-2 and J is TRBJ1-1; D is perhaps TRBD1 (6 bases). This CDR3 has 18 amino acids. Germline CDR1 reads SGHAT; CDR2 reads FQNNGV. With 4 bases removed from V and 0 bases from J, the gap between germline ends came to 21 bases. CDR3 DNA: TGTGCCAGCAGCTCGGGACACAAGGGCCCCGGGATGAACACTGAAGCTTTCTTT. Encoded protein: CASSSGHKGPGMNTEAFF.

The V gene is TRBV6-2 or TRBV6-3, the J gene TRBJ1-5; TRBD1 matches 11 bases. The V gene's germline CDR1 is MNHEY and CDR2 SVGEGT. There are 17 residues in the CDR3. V shed 7 bases, J shed 0 bases, and the junction held 8 bases outside the gene matches. The CDR3 DNA reads TGTGCCAGCATTTCCCGGGACAGGGGGTATAGCAATCAGCCCCAGCATTTT. Amino acid sequence: CASISRDRGYSNQPQHF.

The chain has TRBV9 and TRBJ1-1, with unresolved D. This CDR3 has 16 amino acids. The ends were cut back, 2 bases at V and 7 bases at J, with 21 bases in the middle. Per germline, CDR1 SGDLS and CDR2 YYNGEE. The CDR3 nucleotides are TGTGCCAGCAGCGTGGGGTTCTCGGACCCTGAGAGTGAAGCTTTCTTT. Translation gives CASSVGFSDPESEAFF.

This clonotype was picked up one time. The chain employs TRBV29-1 and TRBJ1-2; 12 bases fit TRBD1. The CDR3 spans 13 residues. Trimming took 6 bases from V and 5 from J; bases not matched to a gene: 4. Germline-derived CDR1 and CDR2 are SQVTM and ANQGSEA. Written as DNA, the CDR3 is TGCAGCGTGGGGACAGGGGGCGTATATGGCTACACCTTC. Amino acids: CSVGTGGVYGYTF.

In its sample, this clonotype was seen a few times. The V call is TRBV6-5, the J call TRBJ1-1, with D possibly TRBD1 on 5 matching bases. The CDR3 runs 15 residues. Germline assignment: CDR1 MNHEY and CDR2 SVGAGI. V lost 0 bases and J 3 bases, leaving 11 bases between the germline ends. The CDR3 region is CASSYSLGTDTEAFF. The CDR3 DNA reads as TGTGCCAGCAGTTACTCCCTCGGGACGGACACTGAAGCTTTCTTT.

The rearrangement joins TRBV27 to TRBJ1-1; D not resolved. Germline loops: CDR1 MNHEY, CDR2 SMNVEV (reference sequence). This CDR3 comprises 15 residues. The germline V and J ends were trimmed by 0 bases and 8 bases, with 16 bases remaining between them. This CDR3 reads CASSLSGRGTPEAFF. As DNA, the CDR3 is TGTGCCAGCAGTTTATCTGGGCGGGGTACGCCAGAAGCTTTCTTT.

This clonotype was counted ten times or more. The V call is TRBV6-2 or TRBV6-3, the J call TRBJ2-7, with 7 bases fitting TRBD2. Per the germline V gene, CDR1 is MNHEY and CDR2 is SVGEGT. Germline trimming cut 0 bases from V and 2 bases from J; bases unmatched to any gene: 4. The CDR3 covers 15 residues. The DNA for the CDR3 is TGTGCCAGCAGTTACTCGAGAGCGGGACCCTACGAGCAGTACTTC. This encodes CASSYSRAGPYEQYF.

The chain recombines TRBV12-3 or TRBV12-4 with TRBJ2-5; tentative D call: TRBD1 (6 bases). The CDR3 consists of 12 residues. V lost 4 bases and J 4 bases, leaving 7 bases between the germline ends. CDR3: CASSYRVETQYF. The CDR3 bases are TGTGCCAGCAGTTACAGGGTAGAGACCCAGTACTTC.

This clonotype was seen at least ten times. The chain combines TRBV5-1 with TRBJ1-1, with D perhaps matching TRBD1 (6 bases). Trimming left V 0 bases short and J 0 bases short, with 15 bases between. This CDR3 region has 17 residues. Germline loops: CDR1 SGHRS, CDR2 YFSETQ. The CDR3 loop is CASSLVVQGPMNTEAFF. CDR3 in DNA: TGCGCCAGCAGCTTGGTAGTTCAGGGGCCTATGAACACTGAAGCTTTCTTT.